Included here is one TCR beta chain sequence, with context. No antigen is known for it. The assay was immunoSEQ multiplex PCR, and TCRdb's table has in-frame clones only and misses some. The sample shows about 45,000 clones, approximately 70% of them seen only once. V shed 0 bases and J 0 bases; nucleotides not matched to a gene: 9. The V gene's germline CDR1 is SGHRS and CDR2 YFSETQ. This CDR3 spans 17 amino acids. These data come from a study of PD-1 blockade in classical Hodgkin lymphoma. Study conclusions and caveats: Lower baseline TCR diversity marked trial partial responders and progressors. Significantly greater TCR diversity emerged by C4D1 in CD4+ cells but not CD8+ cells. Repertoire differences have undefined causes, possibly disease activity or prior therapy.

No patient escaped relapse after autologous stem cell transplantation, and brentuximab vedotin exposure varied. When best responses were assessed, they were complete response, partial response or progressive disease. The sample was peripheral blood mononuclear cells (PBMCs), taken before the second cycle of nivolumab. V and J are TRBV5-1 and TRBJ2-7; 7 nucleotides agree with TRBD2. This receptor was identified in a human donor with classical Hodgkin lymphoma. CDR3 nucleotides: TGCGCCAGCAGCTTGGAAAGAAGGGAGGGAAGCTCCTACGAGCAGTACTTC. Protein: CASSLERREGSSYEQYF.